What follows are 14 T cell receptor beta chains derived from one specimen sequenced in a study of siplizumab effects on memory and regulatory T cells. Clones were sequenced by immunoSEQ multiplex PCR, and TCRdb holds only the in-frame ones, with some missing. The data contain about 110,000 clones, roughly 89% of them singletons. Sequenced input: CD4+ T cells sorted from blood. The receptors stem from a human donor in good health.

The rearrangement joins TRBV4-1 to TRBJ2-3; no reliable D call. With 1 base removed from V and 4 bases from J, the gap between germline ends came to 6 bases. The CDR3 runs 13 residues. From germline, CDR1 is MGHRA and CDR2 YSYEKL. The CDR3, as DNA: TGCGCCAGCAGCCAAGTAGGAGCAGATACGCAGTATTTT. Translated: CASSQVGADTQYF.

The chain joins TRBV6-1 to TRBJ1-5; D unclear. Germline assignment: CDR1 MNHNS and CDR2 SASEGT. Trimming cost V 6 bases and J 1 base, with 13 bases left between them. The CDR3 is 15 residues long. CDR3 nucleotides: TGTGCCAGCAGAGCTCGGGTAGAGAGCAATCAGCCCCAGCATTTT. Translated: CASRARVESNQPQHF.

The chain has TRBV10-3 and TRBJ1-6; D might be TRBD1 (6 bases). V was pared by 6 bases and J by 8 bases, with 14 bases between. Per germline, CDR1 ENHRY and CDR2 SYGVKD. The CDR3 is made up of 14 amino acids. The CDR3 spells CAIRGGREDSPLHF. The CDR3 nucleotides are TGTGCCATCAGAGGGGGTAGGGAGGATTCACCCCTCCACTTT.

The rearrangement joins TRBV5-6 to TRBJ1-6; TRBD1 matches 9 bases. Germline V CDR1 and CDR2: SGHDT, YYEEEE. This CDR3 region has 17 residues. The junction had 5 bases not matched to a gene; V was cut back by 0 bases and J by 4 bases. The CDR3 region has the DNA TGTGCCAGCAGCTTGGGGCAGACAGGGGGTTATAATTCACCCCTCCACTTT. This codes for CASSLGQTGGYNSPLHF.

The chain is built from TRBV14 and TRBJ2-3, with a weak D call TRBD1 (5 bases). The CDR3 has 13 residues. Trimming took 0 bases from V and 9 from J, leaving 10 bases between them. Germline CDR1 and CDR2: SGHDN and FVKESK. In nucleotides, the CDR3 is TGTGCCAGCAGCCAAGATAGGACAACGACGCAGTATTTT. Encoded protein: CASSQDRTTTQYF.

The chain recombines TRBV19 with TRBJ1-1; D may be TRBD1 (5 bases). CDR1 and CDR2 from the germline V gene are LNHDA and SQIVND (reference sequence). Trimming pared 7 bases from V and 6 bases from J, leaving 18 bases between. The length of the CDR3 is 14 residues. CDR3: CASIRGSGRPEAFF. The CDR3 DNA reads as TGTGCCAGTATAAGGGGTTCGGGCAGACCTGAAGCTTTCTTT.

DNA for the CDR3: TGCGCCAGCAGCTTGGCCGCGGGCCAAAACATTCAGTACTTC. This translates into CASSLAAGQNIQYF. This chain joins TRBV5-1 and TRBJ2-4, with TRBD2 as a possible D gene (5 bases). With 0 bases removed from V and 5 bases from J, the gap between germline ends came to 9 bases. The V gene's germline CDR1 is SGHRS and CDR2 YFSETQ. The CDR3 runs to 14 residues.

The chain has TRBV29-1 and TRBJ2-7; 8 bases are shared with TRBD1. CDR3 length: 13 amino acids. V shed 5 bases, J shed 5 bases, and the junction held 8 bases outside the gene matches. Germline-derived CDR1 and CDR2 are SQVTM and ANQGSEA. In nucleotides, the CDR3 is TGCAGCGTTTACCGGACAGGGAAGAACGAGCAGTACTTC. Protein: CSVYRTGKNEQYF.

The J gene is TRBJ2-4, the V gene TRBV6-6; 9 bases fit TRBD1. CDR3 length: 14 amino acids. Germline V gives CDR1 MNHNY, CDR2 SVGAGI (reference sequence). J was trimmed by 8 bases and V by 6 bases; bases with no gene match: 8. This CDR3 is CASSMTGGQDIQYF. The CDR3 DNA reads as TGTGCCAGCAGCATGACAGGGGGGCAGGACATTCAGTACTTC.

This clone occurred once. The genes are TRBV25-1 and TRBJ1-4; D gene uncertain. CDR3 length: 14 amino acids. Germline-derived CDR1 and CDR2 are MGHDK and SYGVNS. The germline V and J ends were trimmed by 5 bases and 6 bases, with 13 bases remaining between them. CDR3 amino acids: CASSTPNADEKLFF. The CDR3 DNA reads as TGTGCCAGCAGTACCCCTAATGCTGATGAAAAACTGTTTTTT. Based on the CDR3 plus reference TRBV25-1 and TRBJ1-4, the full variable domain is EADIYQTPRYLVIGTGKKITLECSQTMGHDKMYWYQQDPGMELHLIHYSYGVNSTEKGDLSSESTVSRIRTEHFPLTLESARPSHTSQYLCASSTPNADEKLFFGSGTQLSVL.

The chain employs TRBV4-1 and TRBJ2-6; D call uncertain. The CDR3 runs to 20 residues. Germline V gene data show CDR1 as MGHRA and CDR2 as YSYEKL. Deletions cut 4 bases from V and 0 bases from J, with 22 bases between. CDR3 DNA sequence: TGCGCCAGCAGCCCCTATAGCCCCGCCGGGCTTAACTCTGGGGCCAACGTCCTGACTTTC. Translated, it gives CASSPYSPAGLNSGANVLTF.

The chain carries TRBV4-1 and TRBJ1-2; D remains unclear. V was cut by 1 base and J by 0 bases, with 6 bases left in between. The CDR3 sequence is 14 residues long. The germline V gene encodes CDR1 MGHRA and CDR2 YSYEKL. CDR3 DNA sequence: TGCGCCAGCAGCCAAGGGACTACTAACTATGGCTACACCTTC. Translated, it gives CASSQGTTNYGYTF.

CDR3 in amino acids: CASSLPGGSNQPQHF. In nucleotides, the CDR3 is TGTGCCAGCAGCTTACCAGGCGGTAGCAATCAGCCCCAGCATTTT. The J gene is TRBJ1-5, the V gene TRBV7-8; D not certain. V was cut by 2 bases and J by 0 bases, with 8 bases left in between. Per the germline V gene, CDR1 is SGHVS and CDR2 is FQNEAQ. The CDR3 is 15 residues long. Combining the CDR3 with reference TRBV7-8 and TRBJ1-5 gives the whole variable domain GAGVSQSPRYKVAKRGQDVALRCDPISGHVSLFWYQQALGQGPEFLTYFQNEAQLDKSGLPSDRFFAERPEGSVSTLKIQRTQQEDSAVYLCASSLPGGSNQPQHFGDGTRLSIL.

The chain couples TRBV15 to TRBJ1-6, with a possible D match to TRBD1 (6 bases). This CDR3 comprises 15 residues. Trimming took 1 base from V and 6 from J, leaving 10 bases between them. CDR1 and CDR2 (germline): LNHNV, YYDKDF (reference sequence). In DNA, the CDR3 is TGTGCCACCAGCAGAGTGACAGGTCCTAATTCACCCCTCCACTTT. Translation: CATSRVTGPNSPLHF.